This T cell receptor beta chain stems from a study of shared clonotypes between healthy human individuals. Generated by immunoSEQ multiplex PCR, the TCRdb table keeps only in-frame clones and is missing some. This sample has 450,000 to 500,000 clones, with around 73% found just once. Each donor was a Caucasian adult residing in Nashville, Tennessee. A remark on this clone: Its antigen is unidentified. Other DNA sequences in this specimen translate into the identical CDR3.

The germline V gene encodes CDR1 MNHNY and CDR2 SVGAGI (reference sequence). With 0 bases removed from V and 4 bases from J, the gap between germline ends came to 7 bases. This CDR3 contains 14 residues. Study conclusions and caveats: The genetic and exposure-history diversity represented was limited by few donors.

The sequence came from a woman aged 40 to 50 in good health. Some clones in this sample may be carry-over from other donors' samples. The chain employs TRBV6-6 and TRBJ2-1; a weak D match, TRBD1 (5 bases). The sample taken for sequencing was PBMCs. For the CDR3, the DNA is TGTGCCAGCAGTTACTCTCAGGGATACAATGAGCAGTTCTTC. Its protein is CASSYSQGYNEQFF.